This T cell receptor (beta chain) was obtained from a study of cytomegalovirus exposure and HLA in healthy donors. Study in general: Early released data comprised 80 million to 90 million unique TCRs from HLA-typed donors.

As concerns this clone: Its matching antigen is unknown.

A multiplex PCR was run with 60 Vbeta primers and 13 Jbeta primers. Original processing methods: Unique TCR beta chains numbered roughly 83 million in a later analysis, with 10 million to 14 million shared. Only in-frame clones appear in the TCRdb table, and some are missing; sequencing was by immunoSEQ multiplex PCR. V, J and clone size reflect that table, while D and trimming were determined from the DNA. This repertoire includes tens of thousands of clones. The germline CDR1 and CDR2 sequences are SEHNR and FQNEAQ (reference sequence). The CDR3 extends over 13 amino acids. Trimming took off 3 bases at V and 7 bases at J, with 10 bases between the two ends. Study results and limitations: The study listed 164 cytomegalovirus-associated TCR beta chains. One variant, a missense change in DCLRE1C, was linked in a later analysis to TCR beta V- and J-gene trimming.

Sequencing was done on a sample of PBMCs. The V gene is TRBV7-9, the J gene TRBJ2-1; D is possibly TRBD1 (6 bases). The sequence was collected from a man aged 50 to 60 in good health and CMV-seropositive. CDR3 DNA: TGTGCCAGCAGCTTGAACAGGGAAAATGAGCAGTTCTTC. It codes for CASSLNRENEQFF.